The 13 T cell receptor beta chains listed next were all sequenced from one sample in a study of T cell responses to AZD1222 COVID-19 vaccine. Libraries were prepared by immunoSEQ multiplex PCR; TCRdb keeps only in-frame clonotypes and omits some of them. The sample consists of some 96,000 clones, roughly 90% of them appearing once. Sequences were derived from peripheral blood, sampled on day 0 of AZD1222 vaccination. All receptors come from an adult in good health.

The chain has TRBV6-5 and TRBJ1-6; maybe TRBD1 (5 bases). This CDR3 spans 16 amino acids. Per germline, CDR1 MNHEY and CDR2 SVGAGI. V was pared by 0 bases and J by 9 bases, with 15 bases between. The CDR3 nucleotides read TGTGCCAGCAGTTACTCGACGGGGCAGGGAATTTCACCCCTCCACTTT. This gives the protein CASSYSTGQGISPLHF.

This chain joins TRBV13 and TRBJ2-2; D tentatively fits TRBD1 or TRBD2 (6 bases each). Germline CDR1 reads PRHDT; CDR2 reads FYEKMQ (reference sequence). Trimming pared 1 base from V and 3 bases from J, leaving 15 bases between. This CDR3 has 17 amino acids. The DNA of the CDR3 is TGTGCCAGCAGCTTAGAAGGACGGGGGCTCGACACCGGGGAGCTGTTTTTT. Protein sequence: CASSLEGRGLDTGELFF.

The chain couples TRBV28 to TRBJ2-7; 10 nucleotides line up with TRBD1. J gave up 4 bases and V 6 bases, and 6 bases lay outside the gene matches. Germline assignment: CDR1 MDHEN and CDR2 SYDVKM. This CDR3 region has 14 residues. The CDR3: CASSPRDRGYEQYF. In DNA form, the CDR3 reads TGTGCCAGCAGCCCCCGGGACAGGGGTTACGAGCAGTACTTC.

The sample holds one count of this clone. The chain combines TRBV7-9 with TRBJ2-7; 7 bases are shared with TRBD2. V dropped 3 bases and J dropped 2; count of bases not matched to a gene: 13. Germline loops: CDR1 SEHNR, CDR2 FQNEAQ (reference sequence). CDR3 size: 17 residues. This CDR3 reads CASSLRSGAPVPYEQYF. For the CDR3, the DNA is TGTGCCAGCAGCTTGCGGAGCGGGGCCCCGGTCCCCTACGAGCAGTACTTC.

V gene TRBV7-9 combines with J gene TRBJ2-5, with D maybe TRBD1 (6 bases). CDR1 and CDR2 from the germline V gene are SEHNR and FQNEAQ (reference sequence). The V gene lost 7 bases and the J gene lost 2 bases, with 11 bases spanning the gap. The CDR3 extends over 13 amino acids. CDR3 coding DNA: TGTGCCAGCACCCCGGACAGACAAGAGACCCAGTACTTC. It is translated as CASTPDRQETQYF.

This clone was found once. V and J are TRBV4-1 and TRBJ2-6, with TRBD1 matching over 9 bases. Germline CDR1 reads MGHRA; CDR2 reads YSYEKL. The CDR3 covers 20 residues. V gave up 2 bases and J gave up 0 bases; unmatched junction bases: 11. The CDR3 DNA follows: TGCGCCAGCAGCCAACCTATCCGGGACAGGGTCCCCTCTGGGGCCAACGTCCTGACTTTC. It encodes CASSQPIRDRVPSGANVLTF.

J is TRBJ1-2 and V is TRBV7-9; 9 positions agree with TRBD1. Germline values: CDR1 SEHNR, CDR2 FQNEAQ (reference sequence). V lost 0 bases and J lost 8; bases outside the gene matches: 7. This CDR3 comprises 15 residues. The CDR3 DNA follows: TGTGCCAGCAGCTTAGCTGGGGACAGGGAGTGGGGCTACACCTTC. This gives the protein CASSLAGDREWGYTF.

The chain combines TRBV5-1 with TRBJ2-7, with 7 bases aligning to TRBD1. V shed 4 bases and J 2 bases; nucleotides not matched to a gene: 6. Per germline, CDR1 SGHRS and CDR2 YFSETQ. The CDR3 sequence is 14 residues long. The CDR3 spells CASSPSTGTYEQYF. The CDR3 coding sequence is TGCGCCAGCAGCCCGTCGACAGGGACCTACGAGCAGTACTTC. Based on the CDR3 plus reference TRBV5-1 and TRBJ2-7, the full variable domain is KAGVTQTPRYLIKTRGQQVTLSCSPISGHRSVSWYQQTPGQGLQFLFEYFSETQRNKGNFPGRFSGRQFSNSRSEMNVSTLELGDSALYLCASSPSTGTYEQYFGPGTRLTVT.

This clone was picked up a small number of times. J is TRBJ1-6 and V is TRBV6-5; maybe TRBD1 (6 bases). Germline-derived CDR1 and CDR2 are MNHEY and SVGAGI. V lost 6 bases and J lost 6, with 15 bases in between. The CDR3 has 15 amino acids. CDR3 bases: TGTGCCAGCAGAGGACAGCCCAATATTAATTCACCCCTCCACTTT. It encodes CASRGQPNINSPLHF.

This rearrangement joins TRBV2 to TRBJ2-5; a possible D gene is TRBD1 (5 bases). The CDR3 extends over 14 amino acids. The germline V and J ends were trimmed by 1 base and 2 bases, with 8 bases remaining between them. Germline V gene sequence: CDR1 SNHLY, CDR2 FYNNEI. In DNA, the CDR3 is TGTGCCAGCAGTGAAGACAGGAGTCAAGAGACCCAGTACTTC. Its translation is CASSEDRSQETQYF. Based on the CDR3 plus reference TRBV2 and TRBJ2-5, the full variable domain is EPEVTQTPSHQVTQMGQEVILRCVPISNHLYFYWYRQILGQKVEFLVSFYNNEISEKSEIFDDQFSVERPDGSNFTLKIRSTKLEDSAMYFCASSEDRSQETQYFGPGTRLLVL.

This clone appeared a few times. The chain joins TRBV5-1 to TRBJ2-3; D call uncertain. Germline CDR1 reads SGHRS; CDR2 reads YFSETQ. Trimming shortened V by 0 bases and J by 5 bases, and 7 bases separated the two germline ends. The CDR3 runs to 13 residues. This CDR3 reads CASSLGGQDTQYF. The DNA of the CDR3 is TGCGCCAGCAGCTTGGGTGGGCAAGATACGCAGTATTTT.

The V gene is TRBV21-1, the J gene TRBJ1-1; TRBD1 is the table's D call and was not checked against the DNA. TRBV21-1 is shown as a pseudogene. CDR3 size: 16 residues. As DNA, the CDR3 is TGTGCCAGCAGCACTTACTTTAAGGACAGGGCTACTGAAGCTTTCTTT. Protein product: CASSTYFKDRATEAFF.

This clone showed up just a few times. The chain joins TRBV7-2 to TRBJ1-5; TRBD1 aligns across 7 bases. V dropped 5 bases and J dropped 2; count of bases not matched to a gene: 18. The CDR3 sequence is 19 residues long. Germline V gene sequence: CDR1 SGHTA, CDR2 FQGNSA. This chain's CDR3 is CASSTKDRPLDRGNQPQHF. In DNA, the CDR3 is TGTGCCAGCAGCACGAAGGACAGGCCGCTCGATCGTGGCAATCAGCCCCAGCATTTT.